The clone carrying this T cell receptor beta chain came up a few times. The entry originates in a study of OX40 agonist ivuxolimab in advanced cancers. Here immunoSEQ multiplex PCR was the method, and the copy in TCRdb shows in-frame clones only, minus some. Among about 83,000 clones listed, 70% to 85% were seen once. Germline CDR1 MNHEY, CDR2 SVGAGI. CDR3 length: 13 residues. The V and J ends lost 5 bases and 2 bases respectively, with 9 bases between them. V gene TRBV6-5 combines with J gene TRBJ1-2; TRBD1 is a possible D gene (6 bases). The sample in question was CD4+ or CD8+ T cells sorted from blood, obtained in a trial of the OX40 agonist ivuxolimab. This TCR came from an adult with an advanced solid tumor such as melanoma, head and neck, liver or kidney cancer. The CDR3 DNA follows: TGTGCCAGCAGTCCTCAGGGGAACTATGGCTACACCTTC. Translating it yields CASSPQGNYGYTF.